This record concerns one T cell receptor beta chain sequence. It was with 60 Vbeta and 13 Jbeta primers that the PCR ran. TCRdb keeps only in-frame clones here, not all; method: immunoSEQ multiplex PCR. This sample has about 52,000 clones, with 60% to 75% found just once. The data are from a study of cytomegalovirus exposure and HLA in healthy donors. The donors gave bone marrow, and they were healthy. The sequence derives from a woman in her forties or fifties in good health and CMV-seronegative. Material: PBMCs.

CDR3 sequence: CASRLLLSDGYTF. The CDR3 DNA follows: TGTGCCAGCAGACTACTCCTATCGGATGGCTACACCTTC. The chain uses TRBV2 and TRBJ1-2; D is uncertain. This CDR3 contains 13 residues. Germline-derived CDR1 and CDR2 are SNHLY and FYNNEI. V shed 6 bases and J shed 6 bases, with 14 bases lying between them.